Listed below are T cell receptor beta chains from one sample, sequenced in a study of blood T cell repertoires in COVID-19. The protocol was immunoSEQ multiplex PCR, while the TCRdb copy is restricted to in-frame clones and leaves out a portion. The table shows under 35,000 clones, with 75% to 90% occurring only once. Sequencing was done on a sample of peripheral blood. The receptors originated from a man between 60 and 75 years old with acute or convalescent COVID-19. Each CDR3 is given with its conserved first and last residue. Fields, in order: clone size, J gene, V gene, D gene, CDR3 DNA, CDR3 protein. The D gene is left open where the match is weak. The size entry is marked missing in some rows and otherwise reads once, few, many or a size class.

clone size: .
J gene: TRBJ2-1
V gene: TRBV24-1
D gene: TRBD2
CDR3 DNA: TGTGCCACCAGTGATGACGGGCGGGGGGTCCTCAATGAGCAGTTCTTC
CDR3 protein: CATSDDGRGVLNEQFF

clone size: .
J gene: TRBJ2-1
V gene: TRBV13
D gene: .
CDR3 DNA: TGTGCCAGCAGCTTCGAACGGAGCTCCTACAATGAGCAGTTCTTC
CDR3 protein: CASSFERSSYNEQFF

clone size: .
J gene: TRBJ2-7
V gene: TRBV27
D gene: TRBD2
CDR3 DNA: TGTGCCAGCAGTTCCCCAACTAGCGGAAGTTACGAGCAGTACTTC
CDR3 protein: CASSSPTSGSYEQYF

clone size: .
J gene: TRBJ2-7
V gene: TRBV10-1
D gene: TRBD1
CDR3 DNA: TGCGCCAGCAGTGAGAAACAGGGGGCGACGAGAAACGAGCAGTACTTC
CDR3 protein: CASSEKQGATRNEQYF

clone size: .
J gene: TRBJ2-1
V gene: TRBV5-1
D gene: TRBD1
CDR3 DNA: TGCGCCAGCAGCTTGGGACAGGGGTCCAATGAGCAGTTCTTC
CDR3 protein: CASSLGQGSNEQFF

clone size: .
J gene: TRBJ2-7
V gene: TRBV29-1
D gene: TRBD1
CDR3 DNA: TGCAGCGTGTACGGGACAGGGGTGAAGGAGCAGTACTTC
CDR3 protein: CSVYGTGVKEQYF

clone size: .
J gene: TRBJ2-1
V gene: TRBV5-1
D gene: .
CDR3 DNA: TGCGCCAGCAGCACGACAGGTTCAGGCAATGAGCAGTTCTTC
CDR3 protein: CASSTTGSGNEQFF

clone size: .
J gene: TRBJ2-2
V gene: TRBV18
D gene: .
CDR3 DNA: TGTGCCACTTCGAGCCGGGACACCGGGGAGCTGTTTTTT
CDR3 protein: CATSSRDTGELFF

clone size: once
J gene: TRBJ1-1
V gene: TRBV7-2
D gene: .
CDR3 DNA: TGTGCCAGCAGCTTAGTACAGGGAAACACTGAAGCTTTCTTT
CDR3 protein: CASSLVQGNTEAFF

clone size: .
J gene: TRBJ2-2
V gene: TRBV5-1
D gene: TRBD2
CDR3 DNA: TGCGCCAGCAGCCCTGCGGGGGTGAAGACCGGGGAGCTGTTTTTT
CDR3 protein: CASSPAGVKTGELFF

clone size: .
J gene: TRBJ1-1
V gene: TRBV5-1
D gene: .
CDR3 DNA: TGCGCCAGCAGCTTCGGCCAGGGGAACACTGAAGCTTTCTTT
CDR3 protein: CASSFGQGNTEAFF

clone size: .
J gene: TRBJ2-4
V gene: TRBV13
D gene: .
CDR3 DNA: TGTGCCAGCAGCTTAGGCCTGGGGGGAAACATTCAGTACTTC
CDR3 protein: CASSLGLGGNIQYF

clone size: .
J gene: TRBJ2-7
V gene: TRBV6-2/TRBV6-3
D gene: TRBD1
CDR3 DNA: TGTGCCAGCAGTTACCCGGACAGGGGGCAAATAACCTACGAGCAGTACTTC
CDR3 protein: CASSYPDRGQITYEQYF

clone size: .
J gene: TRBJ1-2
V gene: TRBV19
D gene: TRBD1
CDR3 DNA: TGTGCCAGTAGTATGGGACAGGGTGCGCATGGCTACACCTTC
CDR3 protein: CASSMGQGAHGYTF

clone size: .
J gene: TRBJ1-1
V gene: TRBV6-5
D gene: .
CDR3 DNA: TGTGCCAGCAGGCAAAACCTTGCCGGGGCTTTCTTT
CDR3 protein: CASRQNLAGAFF

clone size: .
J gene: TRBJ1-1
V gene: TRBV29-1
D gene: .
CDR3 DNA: TGCAGCGCCGTTTCTTGGGGCGTCTCCGAAGCTTTCTTT
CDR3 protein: CSAVSWGVSEAFF

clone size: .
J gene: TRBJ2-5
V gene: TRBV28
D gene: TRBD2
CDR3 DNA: TGTGCCAGCAGCGCGGGACTAGCGGGCCATACCATGGGAGAGACCCAGTACTTC
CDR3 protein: CASSAGLAGHTMGETQYF

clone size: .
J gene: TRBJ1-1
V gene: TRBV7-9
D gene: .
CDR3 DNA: TGTGCCAGCAGTCTCTCGCCAGCTGAAGCTTTCTTT
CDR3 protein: CASSLSPAEAFF

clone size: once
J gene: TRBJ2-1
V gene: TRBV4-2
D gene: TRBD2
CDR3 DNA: TGTGCCAGCAGCCAAGCGCTCGGGACTAGCGTCAATGAGCAGTTCTTC
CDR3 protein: CASSQALGTSVNEQFF

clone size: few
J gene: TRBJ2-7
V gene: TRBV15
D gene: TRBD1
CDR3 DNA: TGTGCCACCAGCGTCAGCCGGGACAGATTCTACGAGCAGTACTTC
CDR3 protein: CATSVSRDRFYEQYF

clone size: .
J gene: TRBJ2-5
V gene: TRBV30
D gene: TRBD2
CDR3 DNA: TGTGCCTGGAGTCAGCTAGCGGGAGAGACCCAGTACTTC
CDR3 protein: CAWSQLAGETQYF

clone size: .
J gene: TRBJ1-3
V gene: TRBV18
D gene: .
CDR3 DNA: TGTGCCAGCTCATCCATCGACAGTTCCTCTGGAAACACCATATATTTT
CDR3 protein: CASSSIDSSSGNTIYF

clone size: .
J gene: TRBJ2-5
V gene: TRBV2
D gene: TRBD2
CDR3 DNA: TGTGCCAGCGAAAGACCTCTGGGAGCGACTAGCGGGGGGGCCCAGGAGACCCAGTACTTC
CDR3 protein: CASERPLGATSGGAQETQYF

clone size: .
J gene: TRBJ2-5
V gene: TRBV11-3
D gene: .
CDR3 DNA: TGTGCCAGCAGCTTAGGAGGCCTCCAAGAGACCCAGTACTTC
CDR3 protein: CASSLGGLQETQYF

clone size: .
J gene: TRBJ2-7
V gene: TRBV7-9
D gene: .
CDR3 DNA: TGTGCCAGCAGCTTAGGAGGAGACGAGCAGTACTTC
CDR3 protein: CASSLGGDEQYF

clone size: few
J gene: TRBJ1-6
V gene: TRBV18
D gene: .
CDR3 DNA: TGTGCCAGCACCGCCCGGGGGGCGCAGGGTAATTCACCCCTCCACTTT
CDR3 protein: CASTARGAQGNSPLHF

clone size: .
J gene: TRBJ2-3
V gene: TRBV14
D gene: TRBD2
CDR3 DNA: TGTGCCAGCAGCCAAGATCTGGTAGCGGGAAGTGTCACAGATACGCAGTATTTT
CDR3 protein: CASSQDLVAGSVTDTQYF

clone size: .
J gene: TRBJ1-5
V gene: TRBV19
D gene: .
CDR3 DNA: TGTGCCAGTAGAAATGCAGGGATCAATCAGCCCCAGCATTTT
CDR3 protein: CASRNAGINQPQHF

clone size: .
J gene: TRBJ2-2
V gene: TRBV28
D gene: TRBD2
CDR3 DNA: TGTGCCAGCAGCACCCCTACTAGCGGGTTAGCCGGGGAGCTGTTTTTT
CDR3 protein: CASSTPTSGLAGELFF

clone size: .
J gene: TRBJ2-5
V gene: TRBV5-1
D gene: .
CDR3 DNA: TGCGCCAGCAGCTTACATCAAGAGACCCAGTACTTC
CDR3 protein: CASSLHQETQYF

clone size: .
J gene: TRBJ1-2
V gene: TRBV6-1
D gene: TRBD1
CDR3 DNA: TGTGCCAGCAGTGACGGGACAGGGCATGGCTACACCTTC
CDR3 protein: CASSDGTGHGYTF

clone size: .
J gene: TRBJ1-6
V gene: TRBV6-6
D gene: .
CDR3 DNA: TGTGCCAGCGCGGAGGGGTTGGGTTCACCCCTCCACTTT
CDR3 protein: CASAEGLGSPLHF

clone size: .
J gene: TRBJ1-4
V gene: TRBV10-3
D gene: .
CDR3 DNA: TGTGCCATCAGTGAGGCGGACAGATTTAATGAAAAACTGTTTTTT
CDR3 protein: CAISEADRFNEKLFF

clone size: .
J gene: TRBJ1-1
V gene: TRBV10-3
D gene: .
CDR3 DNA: TGTGCCATCAGTGGGACAAAACTTAGTAACACTGAAGCTTTCTTT
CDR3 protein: CAISGTKLSNTEAFF

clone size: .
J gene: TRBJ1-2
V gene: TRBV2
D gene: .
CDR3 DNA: TGTGCCAGCAGTGAAGCCATGAACTATGGCTACACCTTC
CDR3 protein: CASSEAMNYGYTF

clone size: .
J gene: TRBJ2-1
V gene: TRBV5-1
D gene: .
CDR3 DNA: TGCGCCAGCAGCTTGGTCGGGAGTGAGCAGTTCTTC
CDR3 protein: CASSLVGSEQFF

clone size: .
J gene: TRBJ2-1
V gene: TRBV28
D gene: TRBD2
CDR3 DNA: TGTGCCAGCAGAGAACTAGCGGGAGCTTCTCTTGAGCAGTTCTTC
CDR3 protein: CASRELAGASLEQFF

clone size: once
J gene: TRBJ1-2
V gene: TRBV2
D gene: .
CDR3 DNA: TGTGCCAGCATTTTAGACAGAATTAACTATGGCTACACCTTC
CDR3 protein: CASILDRINYGYTF

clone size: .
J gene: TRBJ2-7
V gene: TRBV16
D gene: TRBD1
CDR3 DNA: TGTGCCAGCAGCCCTGGACAGGGGTACCCGAACTCCTACGAGCAGTACTTC
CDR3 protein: CASSPGQGYPNSYEQYF

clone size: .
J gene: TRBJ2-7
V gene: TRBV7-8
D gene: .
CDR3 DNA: TGTGCCAGCAGCCCAAGGACAGTCTACGAGCAGTACTTC
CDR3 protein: CASSPRTVYEQYF

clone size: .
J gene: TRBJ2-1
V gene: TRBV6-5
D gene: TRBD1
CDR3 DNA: TGTGCCAGCAGTCGGCAGACAGGGGGCAATGAGCAGTTCTTC
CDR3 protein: CASSRQTGGNEQFF

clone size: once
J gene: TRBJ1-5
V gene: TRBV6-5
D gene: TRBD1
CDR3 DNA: TGTGCCAGCAGTTCAGGGGGCAGTCAGCCCCAGCATTTT
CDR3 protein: CASSSGGSQPQHF

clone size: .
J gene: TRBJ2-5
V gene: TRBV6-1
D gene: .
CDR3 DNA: TGTGCCAGCAGTGAAGCACAGGGTGGGATACGGGAGACCCAGTACTTC
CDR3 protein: CASSEAQGGIRETQYF

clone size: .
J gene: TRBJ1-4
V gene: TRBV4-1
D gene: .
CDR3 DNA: TGCGCCAGCAGCCAAGGAGGCAACGAAAAACTGTTTTTT
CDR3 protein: CASSQGGNEKLFF

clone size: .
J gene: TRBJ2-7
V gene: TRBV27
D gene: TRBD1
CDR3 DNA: TGTGCCAGCAGTCAGGGGGTGTCCTACGAGCAGTACTTC
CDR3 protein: CASSQGVSYEQYF

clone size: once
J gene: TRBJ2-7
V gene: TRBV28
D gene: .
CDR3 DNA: TGTGCCAGCAGTCAACAGGGTACCGGCGAGCAGTACTTC
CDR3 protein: CASSQQGTGEQYF

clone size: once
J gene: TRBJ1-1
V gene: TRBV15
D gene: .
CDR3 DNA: TGTGCCACCAGCAGAGATACGGGGAGTAGGGCTGAAGCTTTCTTT
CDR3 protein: CATSRDTGSRAEAFF

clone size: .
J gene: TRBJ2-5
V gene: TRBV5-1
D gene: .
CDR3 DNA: TGCGCCAGCAGCTTGGTGGGGGGAAGGGAGACCCAGTACTTC
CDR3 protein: CASSLVGGRETQYF

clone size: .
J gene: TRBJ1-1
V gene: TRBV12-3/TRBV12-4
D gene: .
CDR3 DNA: TGTGCCAGCAGTGCGGGGGGGTTTGAAGCTTTCTTT
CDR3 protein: CASSAGGFEAFF